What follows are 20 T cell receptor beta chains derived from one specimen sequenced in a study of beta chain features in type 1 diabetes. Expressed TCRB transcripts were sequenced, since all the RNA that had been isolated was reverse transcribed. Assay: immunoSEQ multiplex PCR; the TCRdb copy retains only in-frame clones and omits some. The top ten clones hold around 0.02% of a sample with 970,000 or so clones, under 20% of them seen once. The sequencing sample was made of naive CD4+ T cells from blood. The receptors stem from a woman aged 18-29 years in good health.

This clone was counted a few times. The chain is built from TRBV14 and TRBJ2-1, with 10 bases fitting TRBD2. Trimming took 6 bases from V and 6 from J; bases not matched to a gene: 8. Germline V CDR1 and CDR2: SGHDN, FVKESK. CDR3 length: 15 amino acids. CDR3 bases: TGTGCCAGCAGGGAAAGCGGGAGGGCCGTCAATGAGCAGTTCTTC. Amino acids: CASRESGRAVNEQFF.

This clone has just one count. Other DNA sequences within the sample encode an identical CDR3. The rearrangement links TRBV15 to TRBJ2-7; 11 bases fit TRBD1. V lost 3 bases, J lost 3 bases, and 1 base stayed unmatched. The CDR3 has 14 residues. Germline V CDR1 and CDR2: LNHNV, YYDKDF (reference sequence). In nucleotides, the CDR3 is TGTGCCACCAGCAGGGGACAGGGGGTCTACGAGCAGTACTTC. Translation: CATSRGQGVYEQYF.

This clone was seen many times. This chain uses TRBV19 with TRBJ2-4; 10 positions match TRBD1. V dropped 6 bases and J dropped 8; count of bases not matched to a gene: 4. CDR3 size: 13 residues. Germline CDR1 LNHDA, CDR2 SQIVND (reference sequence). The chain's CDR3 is CASSLGQGYIQYF. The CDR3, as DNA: TGTGCCAGTAGCCTGGGACAGGGGTACATTCAGTACTTC. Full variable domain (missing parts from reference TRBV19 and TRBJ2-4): DGGITQSPKYLFRKEGQNVTLSCEQNLNHDAMYWYRQDPGQGLRLIYYSQIVNDFQKGDIAEGYSVSREKKESFPLTVTSAQKNPTAFYLCASSLGQGYIQYFGAGTRLSVL.

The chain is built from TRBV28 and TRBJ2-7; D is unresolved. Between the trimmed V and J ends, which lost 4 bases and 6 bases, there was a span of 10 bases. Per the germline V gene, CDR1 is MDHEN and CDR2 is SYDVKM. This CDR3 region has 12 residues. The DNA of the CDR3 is TGTGCCAGCAGTTCCACGGTAGGCGAGCAGTACTTC. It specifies CASSSTVGEQYF.

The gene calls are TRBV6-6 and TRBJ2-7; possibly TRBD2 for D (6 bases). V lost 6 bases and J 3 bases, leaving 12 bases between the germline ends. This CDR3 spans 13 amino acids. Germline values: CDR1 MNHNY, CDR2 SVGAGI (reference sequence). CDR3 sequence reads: CASRREEFYEQYF. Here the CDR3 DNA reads TGTGCCAGCAGGAGGGAGGAATTCTACGAGCAGTACTTC.

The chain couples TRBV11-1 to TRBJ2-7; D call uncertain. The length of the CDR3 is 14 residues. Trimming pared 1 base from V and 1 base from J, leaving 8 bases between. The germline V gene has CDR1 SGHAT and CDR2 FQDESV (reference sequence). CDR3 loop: CASSLGLPSYEQYF. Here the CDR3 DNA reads TGTGCCAGCAGCTTAGGGCTGCCATCCTACGAGCAGTACTTC.

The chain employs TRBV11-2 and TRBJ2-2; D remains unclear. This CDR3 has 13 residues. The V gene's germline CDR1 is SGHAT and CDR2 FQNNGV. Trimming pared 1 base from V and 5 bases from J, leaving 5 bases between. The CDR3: CASSLGATGELFF. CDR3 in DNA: TGTGCCAGCAGCTTAGGAGCTACCGGGGAGCTGTTTTTT.

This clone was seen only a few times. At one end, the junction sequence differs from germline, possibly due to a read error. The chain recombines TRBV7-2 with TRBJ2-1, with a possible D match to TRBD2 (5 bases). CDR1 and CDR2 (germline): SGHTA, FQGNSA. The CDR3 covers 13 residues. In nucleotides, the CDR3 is TGTGCCAGCAGCCTAGCCCCCTTCAATGAGCAGTTCTTC. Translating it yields CASSLAPFNEQFF. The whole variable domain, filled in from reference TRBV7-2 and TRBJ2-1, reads GAGVSQSPSNKVTEKGKDVELRCDPISGHTALYWYRQSLGQGLEFLIYFQGNSAPDKSGLPSDRFSAERTGGSVSTLTIQRTQQEDSAVYLCASSLAPFNEQFFGPGTRLTVL.

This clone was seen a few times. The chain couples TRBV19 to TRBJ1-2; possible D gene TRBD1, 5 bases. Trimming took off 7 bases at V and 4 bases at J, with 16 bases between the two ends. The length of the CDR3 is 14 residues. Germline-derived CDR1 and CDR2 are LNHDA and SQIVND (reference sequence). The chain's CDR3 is CASTRGPSFYGYTF. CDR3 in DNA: TGTGCCAGTACTCGGGGCCCTTCGTTCTATGGCTACACCTTC.

CDR3 DNA sequence: TGTGCCAGCAGTGAGGGAGACAGGGGCGTGACCGGGGAGCTGTTTTTT. Its translation is CASSEGDRGVTGELFF. The chain combines TRBV6-1 with TRBJ2-2; 8 bases map to TRBD1. V gave up 3 bases and J gave up 5 bases; unmatched junction bases: 8. In germline, CDR1 is MNHNS, CDR2 SASEGT. The CDR3 length is 16 residues.

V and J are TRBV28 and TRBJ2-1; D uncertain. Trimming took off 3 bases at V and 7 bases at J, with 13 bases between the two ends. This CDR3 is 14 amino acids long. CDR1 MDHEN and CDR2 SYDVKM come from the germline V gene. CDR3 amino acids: CASSFLGKANEQFF. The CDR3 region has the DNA TGTGCCAGCAGTTTTTTAGGGAAAGCTAATGAGCAGTTCTTC.

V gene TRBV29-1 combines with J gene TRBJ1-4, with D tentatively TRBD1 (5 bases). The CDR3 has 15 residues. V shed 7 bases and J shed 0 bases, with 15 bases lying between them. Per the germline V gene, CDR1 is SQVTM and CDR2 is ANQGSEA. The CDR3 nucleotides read TGCAGCGCCTACGGACGGGGGGCAACTAATGAAAAACTGTTTTTT. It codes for CSAYGRGATNEKLFF.

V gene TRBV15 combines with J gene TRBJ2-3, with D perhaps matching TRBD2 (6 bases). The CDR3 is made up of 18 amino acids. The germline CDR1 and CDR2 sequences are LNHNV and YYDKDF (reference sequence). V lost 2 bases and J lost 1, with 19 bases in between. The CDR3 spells CATSRSWDLREGTDTQYF. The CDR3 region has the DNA TGTGCCACCAGCAGATCTTGGGACTTAAGAGAAGGCACAGATACGCAGTATTTT.

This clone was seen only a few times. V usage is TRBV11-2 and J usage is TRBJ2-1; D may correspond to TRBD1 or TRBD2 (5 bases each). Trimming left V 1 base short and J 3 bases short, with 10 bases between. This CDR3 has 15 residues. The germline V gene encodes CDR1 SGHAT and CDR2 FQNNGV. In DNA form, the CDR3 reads TGTGCCAGCAGCTTAGGGGGGTTAGTCTACAATGAGCAGTTCTTC. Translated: CASSLGGLVYNEQFF.

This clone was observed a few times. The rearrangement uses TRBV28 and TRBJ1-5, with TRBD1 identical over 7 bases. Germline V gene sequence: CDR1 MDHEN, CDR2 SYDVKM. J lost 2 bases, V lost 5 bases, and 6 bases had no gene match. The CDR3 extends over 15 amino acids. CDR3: CASSPHDRGNQPQHF. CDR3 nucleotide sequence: TGTGCCAGCAGTCCGCACGACAGGGGCAATCAGCCCCAGCATTTT.

For the CDR3, the DNA is TGTGCCAGTAGTATACGTATGACAGGGTCTTGGAATGAGCAGTTCTTC. Encoded protein: CASSIRMTGSWNEQFF. The genes are TRBV19 and TRBJ2-1; the match to TRBD1 covers 7 bases. After removal of 2 bases from V and 7 bases from J, the junction contained 11 bases not matched to a gene. Germline-derived CDR1 and CDR2 are LNHDA and SQIVND (reference sequence). This CDR3 comprises 16 residues.

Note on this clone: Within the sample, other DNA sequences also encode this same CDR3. CDR3 residues: CSAGNTEAFF. The CDR3 region has the DNA TGCAGTGCGGGGAACACTGAAGCTTTCTTT. V and J are TRBV20-1 and TRBJ1-1; D is unclear. V lost 6 bases and J lost 1, with 3 bases in between. The germline V gene has CDR1 DFQATT and CDR2 SNEGSKA (reference sequence). This CDR3 region has 10 residues.

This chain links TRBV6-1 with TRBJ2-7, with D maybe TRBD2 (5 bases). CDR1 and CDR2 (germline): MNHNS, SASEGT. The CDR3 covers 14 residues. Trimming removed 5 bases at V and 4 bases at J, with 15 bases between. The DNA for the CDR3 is TGTGCCAGCAGTCTGATCGGAGGCGGATACGAGCAGTACTTC. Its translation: CASSLIGGGYEQYF.

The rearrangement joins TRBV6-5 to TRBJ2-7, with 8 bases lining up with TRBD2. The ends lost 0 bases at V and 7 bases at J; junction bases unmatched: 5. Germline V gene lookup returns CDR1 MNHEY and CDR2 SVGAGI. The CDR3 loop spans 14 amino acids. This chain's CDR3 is CASSYSVSGKEQYF. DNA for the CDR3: TGTGCCAGCAGTTACTCGGTTAGCGGGAAGGAGCAGTACTTC.

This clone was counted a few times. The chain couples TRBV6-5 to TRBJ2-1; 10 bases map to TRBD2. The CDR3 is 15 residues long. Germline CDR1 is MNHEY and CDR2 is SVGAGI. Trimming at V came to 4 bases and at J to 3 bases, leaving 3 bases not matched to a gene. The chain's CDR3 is CASSSGTSVYNEQFF. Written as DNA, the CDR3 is TGTGCCAGCAGTTCCGGGACTAGCGTCTACAATGAGCAGTTCTTC.